A single sample gave rise to the 7 T cell receptor beta chains below, sequenced in a study of blood T cell repertoires in COVID-19 (dated by TCRdb to 2020 to 2021). Library method: the immunoSEQ multiplex PCR assay. This immuneACCESS table, as held by TCRdb, lists in-frame sequences with V and J called but not all clones. Of the missing ones, under half trace to an unresolved V gene in checked studies; the others have no known cause. This sample holds 200,000 or so clones; approximately 84% were observed only once. The ten largest clones represent roughly 7% of the sample. The sequenced sample consisted of PBMCs or T cells enriched from blood (not recorded which). These receptors were obtained from a man aged 35-49 years who had recovered from COVID-19.

This chain uses TRBV6-6 with TRBJ1-1, with D maybe TRBD1 (5 bases). V was cut by 5 bases and J by 2 bases, with 12 bases left in between. Germline CDR1 MNHNY, CDR2 SVGAGI (reference sequence). This CDR3 has 14 residues. The CDR3 sequence is CASSPQEINTEAFF. CDR3 DNA: TGTGCCAGCAGTCCACAGGAGATCAACACTGAAGCTTTCTTT.

This chain joins TRBV6-5 and TRBJ1-3; D uncertain. The CDR3 is made up of 15 amino acids. V lost 7 bases and J 4 bases, leaving 17 bases between the germline ends. CDR1 is MNHEY and CDR2 is SVGAGI in the germline V gene. This CDR3 is CASIPSPWSGNTIYF. CDR3 DNA sequence: TGTGCCAGCATCCCTAGCCCGTGGTCAGGAAACACCATATATTTT.

The CDR3 reads CASSYLSSGNQPQHF. CDR3 DNA: TGTGCCAGCAGTTACCTCTCCTCAGGCAATCAGCCCCAGCATTTT. V usage is TRBV6-6 and J usage is TRBJ1-5; D is unclear. The CDR3 runs 15 residues. Trimming pared 2 bases from V and 2 bases from J, leaving 10 bases between. CDR1 is MNHNY, CDR2 SVGAGI, per germline (reference sequence).

The V and J genes are TRBV30 and TRBJ2-3, with D tentatively TRBD2 (5 bases). V lost 0 bases and J lost 1, with 14 bases in between. The CDR3 is 16 residues long. Germline assignment: CDR1 GTSNPN and CDR2 SVGIG (reference sequence). CDR3 in amino acids: CAWSVRGRRGTDTQYF. In DNA, the CDR3 is TGTGCCTGGAGTGTACGTGGACGGCGGGGCACAGATACGCAGTATTTT.

The genes are TRBV6-6 and TRBJ2-5, with 13 bases that match TRBD2. Germline V gene data show CDR1 as MNHNY and CDR2 as SVGAGI (reference sequence). The J segment lost 4 bases and the V segment lost 6 bases, leaving 5 bases of the junction unmatched. The CDR3 extends over 15 amino acids. As DNA, the CDR3 is TGTGCCAGCAGAACTAGCGGGGGGGCCGGAGAGACCCAGTACTTC. This gives the protein CASRTSGGAGETQYF.

This chain connects TRBV20-1 to TRBJ2-7, with 9 bases that match TRBD1. The CDR3 covers 14 residues. V gave up 3 bases and J gave up 2 bases; unmatched junction bases: 5. Per germline, CDR1 DFQATT and CDR2 SNEGSKA (reference sequence). The CDR3 DNA sequence: TGCAGTGCTAGTCGGACAGGGGTCCCCTACGAGCAGTACTTC. This codes for CSASRTGVPYEQYF.

The V gene is TRBV29-1, the J gene TRBJ1-1, with 8 bases matching TRBD1. The J segment lost 11 bases and the V segment lost 2 bases, leaving 13 bases of the junction unmatched. CDR1 and CDR2 (germline): SQVTM, ANQGSEA. This CDR3 has 14 amino acids. The CDR3 coding sequence is TGCAGCGTTGAAATAGGGGCAGGGGGCTTGAAGGCTTTCTTT. Translation gives CSVEIGAGGLKAFF.